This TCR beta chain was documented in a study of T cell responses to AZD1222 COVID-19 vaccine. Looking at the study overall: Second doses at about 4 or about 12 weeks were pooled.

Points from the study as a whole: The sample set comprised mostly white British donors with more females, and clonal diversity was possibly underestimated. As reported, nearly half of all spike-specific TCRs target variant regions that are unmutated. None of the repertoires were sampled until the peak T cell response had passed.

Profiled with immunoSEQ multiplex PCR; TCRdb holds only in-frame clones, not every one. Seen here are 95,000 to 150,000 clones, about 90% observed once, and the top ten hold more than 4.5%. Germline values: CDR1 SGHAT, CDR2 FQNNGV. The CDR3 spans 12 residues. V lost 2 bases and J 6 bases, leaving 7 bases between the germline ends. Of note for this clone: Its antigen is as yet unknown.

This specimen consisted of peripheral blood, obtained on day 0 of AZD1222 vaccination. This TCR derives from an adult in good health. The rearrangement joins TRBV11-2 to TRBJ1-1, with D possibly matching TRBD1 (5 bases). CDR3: CASSLWGPEAFF. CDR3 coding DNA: TGTGCCAGCAGCTTATGGGGACCTGAAGCTTTCTTT.